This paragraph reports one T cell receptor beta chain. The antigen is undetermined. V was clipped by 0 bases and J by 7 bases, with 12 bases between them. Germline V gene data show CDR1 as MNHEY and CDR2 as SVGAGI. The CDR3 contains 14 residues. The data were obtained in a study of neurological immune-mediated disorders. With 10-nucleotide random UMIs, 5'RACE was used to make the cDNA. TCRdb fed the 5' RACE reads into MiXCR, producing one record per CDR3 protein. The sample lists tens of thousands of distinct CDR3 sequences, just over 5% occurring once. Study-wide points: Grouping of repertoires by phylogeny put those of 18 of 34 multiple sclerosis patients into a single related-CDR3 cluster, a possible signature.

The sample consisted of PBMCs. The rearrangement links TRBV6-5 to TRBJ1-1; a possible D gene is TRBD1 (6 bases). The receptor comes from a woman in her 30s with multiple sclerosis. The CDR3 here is CASSYSAGVIEAFF. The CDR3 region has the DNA TGTGCCAGCAGTTACTCTGCAGGGGTAATTGAAGCTTTCTTT.